The 5 T cell receptor beta chains below come from one sample, sequenced in a study of blood T cell repertoires in COVID-19. Sequencing was performed with immunoSEQ multiplex PCR; in TCRdb, only in-frame clones are kept and a portion is missing. The table shows about 35,000 clones, with less than 95% occurring only once. Specimen: peripheral blood. Receptors were obtained from a man of 80 years or more with acute or convalescent COVID-19.

The rearrangement joins TRBV19 to TRBJ2-7, with D possibly matching TRBD1 (6 bases). In germline, CDR1 is LNHDA, CDR2 SQIVND (reference sequence). With 7 bases removed from V and 9 bases from J, the gap between germline ends came to 22 bases. The CDR3 is 14 residues long. Here the CDR3 DNA reads TGTGCCAGTACCGCAAGTGGGCAGGGGATGGTGCAGTACTTC. This sequence encodes CASTASGQGMVQYF.

Here the CDR3 reads CASSLAGSGALSYNEQFF. As DNA, the CDR3 is TGTGCCAGCAGCTTAGCGGGGAGCGGGGCCCTATCCTACAATGAGCAGTTCTTC. The V gene is TRBV7-8, the J gene TRBJ2-1, with 7 positions matching TRBD2. The CDR3 is 18 amino acids. The germline V gene has CDR1 SGHVS and CDR2 FQNEAQ. V lost 0 bases, J lost 1 base, and 9 bases stayed unmatched.

The CDR3 sequence is CASSLEPGNTEAFF. CDR3 nucleotides: TGCGCCAGCAGCTTGGAACCAGGGAACACTGAAGCTTTCTTT. The chain recombines TRBV5-1 with TRBJ1-1, with D uncertain. This CDR3 comprises 14 residues. CDR1 and CDR2 (germline): SGHRS, YFSETQ. V was shortened by 0 bases and J by 1 base, with 7 bases between the two germline ends.

The chain recombines TRBV19 with TRBJ1-5, with 8 bases lining up with TRBD1. The CDR3 runs 13 residues. Germline V gene sequence: CDR1 LNHDA, CDR2 SQIVND (reference sequence). V lost 10 bases, J lost 3 bases, and 5 bases stayed unmatched. Written as DNA, the CDR3 is TGTGCCACTAAGGACAGGGACAATCAGCCCCAGCATTTT. This gives the protein CATKDRDNQPQHF.

The rearrangement joins TRBV6-5 to TRBJ2-1, with D possibly being TRBD1 (5 bases). CDR1 is MNHEY and CDR2 is SVGAGI in the germline V gene. This CDR3 spans 13 amino acids. The ends were cut back, 7 bases at V and 5 bases at J, with 12 bases in the middle. This chain's CDR3 is CASNRFQDNEQFF. DNA for the CDR3: TGTGCCAGCAACAGGTTTCAGGACAATGAGCAGTTCTTC.